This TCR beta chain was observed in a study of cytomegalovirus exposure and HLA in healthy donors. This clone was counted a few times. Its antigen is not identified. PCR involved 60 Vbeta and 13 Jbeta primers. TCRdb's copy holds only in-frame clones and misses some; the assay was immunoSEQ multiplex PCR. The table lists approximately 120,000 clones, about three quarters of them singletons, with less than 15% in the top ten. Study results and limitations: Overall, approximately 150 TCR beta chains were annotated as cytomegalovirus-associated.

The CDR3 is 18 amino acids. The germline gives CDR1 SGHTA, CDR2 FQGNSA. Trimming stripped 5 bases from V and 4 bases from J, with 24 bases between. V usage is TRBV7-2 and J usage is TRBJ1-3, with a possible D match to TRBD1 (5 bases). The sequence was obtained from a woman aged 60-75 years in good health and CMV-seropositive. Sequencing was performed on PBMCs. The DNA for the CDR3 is TGTGCCAGCAGCCGATTAGCTGGCACAGGCTCAGGGGGAAACACCATATATTTT. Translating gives CASSRLAGTGSGGNTIYF.